The next 17 T cell receptor beta chains were all read from a single sample in a study of cytomegalovirus exposure and HLA in healthy donors. In the PCR, 60 Vbeta and 13 Jbeta primers were used. The assay was immunoSEQ multiplex PCR, and TCRdb's table has in-frame clones only and misses some. The repertoire includes approximately 120,000 clones, 75% to 85% of them detected once, and less than 2% sits in the top ten. The sequencing sample was made of PBMCs. The origin of the receptors is a man aged 50-59 years in good health and CMV-seronegative.

The chain joins TRBV29-1 to TRBJ1-2; 7 nucleotides agree with TRBD1. V lost 1 base, J lost 0 bases, and 2 bases stayed unmatched. The CDR3 is 14 residues long. CDR1 and CDR2 (germline): SQVTM, ANQGSEA. CDR3 protein: CSVEGGQANYGYTF. DNA of the CDR3: TGCAGCGTTGAAGGCGGACAGGCTAACTATGGCTACACCTTC.

This clone occurred a few times. V is TRBV11-1 and J is TRBJ2-5; TRBD1 is a possible D gene (5 bases). Germline CDR1 reads SGHAT; CDR2 reads FQDESV (reference sequence). The CDR3 runs to 13 residues. Trimming cost V 8 bases and J 5 bases, with 15 bases left between them. CDR3 sequence reads: CASAKGRVETQYF. The CDR3 DNA is TGTGCCAGCGCAAAGGGCAGGGTTGAGACCCAGTACTTC.

The genes are TRBV18 and TRBJ2-1; 11 bases align to TRBD2. The CDR3 runs 14 residues. The V gene end was trimmed by 2 bases and the J gene end by 10 bases; junction bases not matched to a gene: 4. The germline V gene encodes CDR1 KGHSH and CDR2 LQKENI. The CDR3 sequence: CASSPLLAGVEQFF. The CDR3 coding sequence is TGTGCCAGCTCACCATTACTAGCGGGAGTGGAGCAGTTCTTC.

J is TRBJ2-1 and V is TRBV5-4, with a tentative D call TRBD2 (6 bases). Trimming removed 0 bases from V and 6 bases from J, with 7 bases in between. Germline V CDR1 and CDR2: SGHNT, YYREEE (reference sequence). The CDR3 spans 13 residues. The CDR3 DNA follows: TGTGCCAGCAGCTTGGGGGACTCCAATGAGCAGTTCTTC. Protein product: CASSLGDSNEQFF.

This rearrangement joins TRBV5-6 to TRBJ1-1, with no clear D. Trimming took off 2 bases at V and 1 base at J, with 9 bases between the two ends. The CDR3 loop spans 14 amino acids. CDR1 SGHDT and CDR2 YYEEEE come from the germline V gene. The DNA for the CDR3 is TGTGCCAGCAGCTTTCCTGACACGAACACTGAAGCTTTCTTT. As protein: CASSFPDTNTEAFF.

The chain couples TRBV27 to TRBJ2-7; D possibly corresponds to TRBD2 (5 bases). The CDR3 is 16 amino acids. CDR1 MNHEY and CDR2 SMNVEV come from the germline V gene (reference sequence). V lost 2 bases and J lost 7, with 21 bases in between. CDR3 coding DNA: TGTGCCAGCAGTTTACTTTGTGGAGGAATACGGAGGGAGCAGTACGTC. Its protein product is CASSLLCGGIRREQYV.

The sample holds a few counts of this clone. In DNA form, the CDR3 reads TGCGCCAGTAAAAAAGGGGGCACAAATTCACCCCTCCACTTT. Residues: CASKKGGTNSPLHF. V usage is TRBV5-1 and J usage is TRBJ1-6, with 7 positions matching TRBD1. The germline V gene encodes CDR1 SGHRS and CDR2 YFSETQ. V trimming: 8 bases; J trimming: 7 bases; junction bases outside the gene matches: 9. This CDR3 contains 14 residues.

The rearrangement links TRBV4-3 to TRBJ2-4; perhaps TRBD1 as D (6 bases). Germline values: CDR1 LGHNA, CDR2 YSLEER. The CDR3 loop spans 18 amino acids. V lost 0 bases, J lost 9 bases, and 24 bases lay in between. The CDR3 coding sequence is TGCGCCAGCAGCCAAGATCTTACAGGGTCTGTTCACAGTGCCATTCAGTACTTC. It codes for CASSQDLTGSVHSAIQYF.

This clone was observed a handful of times. This chain links TRBV5-4 with TRBJ2-3; D call uncertain. Germline V lookup: CDR1 SGHNT, CDR2 YYREEE (reference sequence). This CDR3 is built from 16 residues. Trimming cost V 4 bases and J 1 base, with 16 bases left between them. CDR3 in DNA: TGTGCCAGCAGCCCGTCCGGCTTTGGGCGCACAGATACGCAGTATTTT. Translating gives CASSPSGFGRTDTQYF.

The V gene is TRBV15, the J gene TRBJ2-1; 12 nucleotides line up with TRBD1. The CDR3 contains 15 residues. CDR1 is LNHNV, CDR2 YYDKDF, per germline (reference sequence). Trimming removed 3 bases from V and 4 bases from J; junction bases left unmatched: 1. The CDR3 DNA reads as TGTGCCACCAGCAGGGGACAGGGGGCTTACAATGAGCAGTTCTTC. Residues: CATSRGQGAYNEQFF.

V usage is TRBV2 and J usage is TRBJ1-5, with D unclear. The CDR3 runs to 15 residues. Between the trimmed V and J ends, which lost 4 bases and 6 bases, there was a span of 16 bases. Germline loops: CDR1 SNHLY, CDR2 FYNNEI. CDR3 sequence (DNA): TGTGCCAGCAGTGTGTTTAACAGAGAGGGTCAGCCCCAGCATTTT. Its translation: CASSVFNREGQPQHF.

This clone was seen more than once but under ten times. The gene calls are TRBV21-1 and TRBJ1-5; TRBD1 is the table's D call, not checked against the DNA. TRBV21-1 is shown as a pseudogene. The CDR3 loop spans 16 amino acids. The CDR3 coding sequence is TGTGCCAGCAGCAATTGTAGGACAGCTCCCCATCAGCCCCAGCATTTT. This codes for CASSNCRTAPHQPQHF.

The V gene is TRBV30, the J gene TRBJ2-3; 8 nucleotides align to TRBD2. The ends lost 3 bases at V and 0 bases at J; junction bases unmatched: 5. CDR1 is GTSNPN, CDR2 SVGIG, per germline (reference sequence). The CDR3 spans 15 residues. The CDR3 coding sequence is TGTGCCTGGAGCGGGGGGGATTCTAGCACAGATACGCAGTATTTT. Translated, it gives CAWSGGDSSTDTQYF.

This chain joins TRBV5-5 and TRBJ2-7; the D gene is possibly TRBD1 (6 bases). CDR3 length: 15 amino acids. V was pared by 2 bases and J by 6 bases, with 18 bases between. From germline, CDR1 is SGHKS and CDR2 YYEKEE (reference sequence). The CDR3 coding sequence is TGTGCCAGCAGCTTCTTATCAGGGGCACCTCCCGAGCAGTACTTC. This gives the protein CASSFLSGAPPEQYF.

With respect to this clone: Other nucleotide sequences from this sample produce the same CDR3. V is TRBV5-5 and J is TRBJ1-3, with a possible D match to TRBD1 (5 bases). Trimming removed 0 bases from V and 4 bases from J, with 8 bases in between. Germline V CDR1 and CDR2: SGHKS, YYEKEE (reference sequence). CDR3 size: 14 residues. The CDR3 spells CASSLEGVGNTIYF. As DNA, the CDR3 is TGTGCCAGCAGCTTGGAAGGGGTCGGAAACACCATATATTTT.

The chain recombines TRBV5-1 with TRBJ2-5; TRBD1 is a possible D gene (6 bases). With 2 bases removed from V and 5 bases from J, the gap between germline ends came to 16 bases. Germline CDR1 is SGHRS and CDR2 is YFSETQ. This CDR3 contains 15 residues. The DNA of the CDR3 is TGCGCCAGCAGCTTCACAGGGCCTCGTGGGGAGACCCAGTACTTC. Its translation is CASSFTGPRGETQYF.

There are a few counts of this clone. This chain joins TRBV6-1 and TRBJ2-7; 7 bases agree with TRBD1. This CDR3 has 14 amino acids. The J segment lost 2 bases and the V segment lost 7 bases, leaving 8 bases of the junction unmatched. CDR1 MNHNS and CDR2 SASEGT come from the germline V gene. The CDR3 coding sequence is TGTGCCAGCACCTCCGGGACAGCCACCTACGAGCAGTACGTC. The encoded protein is CASTSGTATYEQYV.